The 2 T cell receptor beta chains below were found in one sample sequenced in a study of human T cells and chemical hapten exposure. Time point specified: patch test 3, about 24 weeks after DPC sensitization. As to treatment: therapeutic diphenylcyclopropenone sensitization with weekly scalp DPC. TCRdb re-called the RACE reads through MiXCR, storing one row per CDR3 protein. Of roughly 200,000 distinct CDR3 sequences listed, more than 20% are singletons. Material: whole blood, obtained in connection with sensitization to the hapten diphenylcyclopropenone (DPC). All receptors derive from a woman aged 40 to 50 with alopecia areata. Some clones in this sample may be carry-over from other donors' samples.

This clonotype was observed a handful of times. J is TRBJ2-3 and V is TRBV12-5; TRBD2 might be the D (6 bases). The germline V gene encodes CDR1 LGHNT and CDR2 FRNRAP. The CDR3 sequence is 14 residues long. Deletions cut 6 bases from V and 4 bases from J, with 14 bases between. The CDR3 loop reads CASGRDSHADTQYF. The CDR3 bases are TGTGCTAGTGGACGGGACTCCCATGCAGATACGCAGTATTTT.

This clonotype has only a few counts. The V gene is TRBV7-9, the J gene TRBJ1-6, with TRBD1 matching over 10 bases. CDR1 and CDR2 (germline): SEHNR, FQNEAQ (reference sequence). V shed 5 bases and J 5 bases; nucleotides not matched to a gene: 6. The CDR3 length is 16 residues. The CDR3 bases are TGTGCCAGCAGCCCCGGGACAGGGGCCAATAATTCACCCCTCCACTTT. It is translated as CASSPGTGANNSPLHF. Using reference TRBV7-9 and TRBJ1-6 for the parts outside the CDR3, the full variable domain is DTGVSQNPRHKITKRGQNVTFRCDPISEHNRLYWYRQTLGQGPEFLTYFQNEAQLEKSRLLSDRFSAERPKGSFSTLEIQRTEQGDSAMYLCASSPGTGANNSPLHFGNGTRLTVT.